Listed below are T cell receptor beta chains from one sample, sequenced in a study of cytomegalovirus exposure and HLA in healthy donors. The method was immunoSEQ multiplex PCR; TCRdb's version includes in-frame clones alone and lacks a portion of them. Among approximately 150,000 clones, roughly 79% were seen once, and the ten largest hold 1.3%. The source material was PBMCs. These receptors originate from a man aged 25-45 years in good health and CMV-seronegative. The CDR3 runs from the conserved cysteine through the conserved F or W. A D gene is named only where the DNA matches it firmly. A clone size is listed for some rows: how often the clone was seen (once, few, many), or a class if it is expanded.

J gene	V gene	D gene	clone size	CDR3 length	CDR3 DNA	CDR3 protein
TRBJ1-4	TRBV5-8	TRBD1	.	14	TGTGCCAGCAGCCCGGACAGGGGCCGGGAAAAACTGTTTTTT	CASSPDRGREKLFF
TRBJ1-1	TRBV4-3	.	.	16	TGCGCCAGCAGCCAAGAAGGGGGTGGGTGGAACACTGAAGCTTTCTTT	CASSQEGGGWNTEAFF
TRBJ2-4	TRBV10-1	TRBD2	.	13	TGCGCCAGCAGTGAGTCGGGGGGGAACATTCAGTACTTC	CASSESGGNIQYF
TRBJ2-2	TRBV14	.	.	15	TGTGCCAGCAGCGAAACCGGGAGAGGTGCCGGGGAGCTGTTTTTT	CASSETGRGAGELFF
TRBJ2-7	TRBV10-3	.	.	13	TGTGCCATCAGTGAGACAGACAATTACGAGCAGTACTTC	CAISETDNYEQYF
TRBJ1-1	TRBV6-5	.	few	13	TGTGCCAGCAGAACCGACGGGTACACTGAAGCTTTCTTT	CASRTDGYTEAFF
TRBJ2-6	TRBV6-1	.	few	16	TGTGCCAGCAGTGAAATTGGCAACTCTGGGGCCAACGTCCTGACTTTC	CASSEIGNSGANVLTF
TRBJ2-3	TRBV27	TRBD2	.	15	TGTGCCAGCATGGCCAAGCGGGGGGTCACAGATACGCAGTATTTT	CASMAKRGVTDTQYF
TRBJ1-4	TRBV30	TRBD1	.	15	TGTGCCTGGAACCCCGCAGGGGGCGGTCGGGAAAAACTGTTTTTT	CAWNPAGGGREKLFF
TRBJ2-7	TRBV18	TRBD2	.	15	TGTGCCAGCTCACCCTCGGGACTACCCTCCTACGAGCAGTACTTC	CASSPSGLPSYEQYF
TRBJ2-5	TRBV7-2	.	.	14	TGTGCCAGCAGCCCCCACGAGGCCCAAGAGACCCAGTACTTC	CASSPHEAQETQYF
TRBJ1-4	TRBV4-3	.	.	13	TGCGCCAGCCGAGGACAGTATAATGAAAAACTGTTTTTT	CASRGQYNEKLFF
TRBJ2-2	TRBV19	TRBD1	.	14	TGTGCCAGTACGGACAGGGGTAACACCGGGGAGCTGTTTTTT	CASTDRGNTGELFF
TRBJ1-1	TRBV28	.	.	16	TGTGCCAGCAGTTTATTTCCAGGCGTCATGAACACTGAAGCTTTCTTT	CASSLFPGVMNTEAFF
TRBJ2-2	TRBV14	.	.	14	TGTGCCAGCAGCCAAGGCGTCTGGACCGGGGAGCTGTTTTTT	CASSQGVWTGELFF
TRBJ1-2	TRBV19	.	.	13	TGTGCCAGTAGTATGAGGGGGAACTATGGCTACACCTTC	CASSMRGNYGYTF
TRBJ2-2	TRBV10-1	TRBD2	once	18	TGCGCCAGCAACCCGGGACTAGCGGGGGGAACGAACACCGGGGAGCTGTTTTTT	CASNPGLAGGTNTGELFF
TRBJ1-3	TRBV9	.	.	14	TGTGCCAGCAGCGGCCGAGAGACGGAGCACACCATATATTTT	CASSGRETEHTIYF
TRBJ1-6	TRBV7-2	TRBD1	.	16	TGTGCCAGCAGCTTAAGCAGGGACAGGCCGGGTTCACCCCTCCACTTT	CASSLSRDRPGSPLHF
TRBJ2-2	TRBV11-1	TRBD2	few	16	TGTGCCAGCAGCTTAGTTGGCGGGGGAGGCACCGGGGAGCTGTTTTTT	CASSLVGGGGTGELFF
TRBJ2-5	TRBV6-6	.	.	12	TGTGCCAGCAGTTACTCGGCAGGGCTCCCGTACTTC	CASSYSAGLPYF
TRBJ1-1	TRBV2	TRBD1	once	17	TGTGCCAGCAGTGAAGGGGACAGGGGCTCGATGAACACTGAAGCTTTCTTT	CASSEGDRGSMNTEAFF
TRBJ2-5	TRBV7-2	TRBD1	.	15	TGTGCCAGCAGCCCCGGGCAGGGGGTGAGGGAGACCCAGTACTTC	CASSPGQGVRETQYF
TRBJ2-5	TRBV10-2	.	.	17	TGCGCCAGCAGTGAGTCGAGGGTAATGCAGAACCAAGAGACCCAGTACTTC	CASSESRVMQNQETQYF
TRBJ2-1	TRBV29-1	.	.	12	TGCAGCGTTGTGGGCGGGATCAATGAGCAGTTCTTC	CSVVGGINEQFF
TRBJ2-5	TRBV5-1	.	.	15	TGCGCCAGCAGCTTGGTTCCAGGGGAAGGGGAGACCCAGTACTTC	CASSLVPGEGETQYF
TRBJ2-2	TRBV27	TRBD2	few	16	TGTGCCAGCAGTCCCGAACTAGCGGGAGGCACCGGGGAGCTGTTTTTT	CASSPELAGGTGELFF
TRBJ1-2	TRBV19	.	.	13	TGTGCCAGTAGTATAGCGGGGGGCCAGGGCTACACCTTC	CASSIAGGQGYTF
TRBJ1-3	TRBV5-1	.	.	16	TGCGCCAGCAGCTCGTGGGGCCGGAGCTCTGGAAACACCATATATTTT	CASSSWGRSSGNTIYF
TRBJ2-2	TRBV7-9	TRBD1	once	14	TGTGCCAGCAGTTCACAGGGGGCCTCCGGGGAGCTGTTTTTT	CASSSQGASGELFF
TRBJ2-1	TRBV6-5	TRBD1	few	16	TGTGCCAGCAGTTATGAAGGGACAGGGTTCCGCAATGAGCAGTTCTTC	CASSYEGTGFRNEQFF
TRBJ2-5	TRBV5-1	TRBD1	.	15	TGCGCCAGCAGCCTCGGGACAGGGGGCAGGGAGACCCAGTACTTC	CASSLGTGGRETQYF
TRBJ2-2	TRBV7-3	.	.	16	TGTGCCAGCAGCTTAATGAGCGGGTCGGCGAACGGGGAGCTGTTTTTT	CASSLMSGSANGELFF
TRBJ2-7	TRBV30	.	.	17	TGTGCCTGGATAGAAAGCCCTGACGGGAGCGGAAACCACGAGCAGTACTTC	CAWIESPDGSGNHEQYF
TRBJ2-5	TRBV11-1	TRBD2	.	14	TGTGCCAGCTCCCGGGGGGGCTTTGGGGAGACCCAGTACTTC	CASSRGGFGETQYF
TRBJ2-5	TRBV12-5	TRBD1	.	15	TGTGCTAGTGGGGACGGGACAGGGAGGGGAGAGACCCAGTACTTC	CASGDGTGRGETQYF
TRBJ1-4	TRBV19	.	few	13	TGTGCCAGTACCGCCAGGAGGAATGAAAAACTGTTTTTT	CASTARRNEKLFF
TRBJ2-3	TRBV5-6	TRBD1	once	13	TGTGGTGCGGGGACAGGGGGTTCAGATACGCAGTATTTT	CGAGTGGSDTQYF
TRBJ1-5	TRBV27	.	.	14	TGTGCCAGCAGGAATAGCTATAGCAATCAGCCCCAGCATTTT	CASRNSYSNQPQHF
TRBJ1-1	TRBV27	TRBD1	.	16	TGTGCCAGCAGTTTTTTATCCGCAGGGGGCGCAGGTGAAGCTTTCTTT	CASSFLSAGGAGEAFF
TRBJ2-2	TRBV7-6	TRBD2	.	15	TGTGCCAGCAGCTTATGGGGGGGTAACACCGGGGAGCTGTTTTTT	CASSLWGGNTGELFF
TRBJ2-3	TRBV30	.	.	15	TGTGCCTGGAGTGTACTCGCGGGGAGCACAGATACGCAGTATTTT	CAWSVLAGSTDTQYF
TRBJ2-7	TRBV5-1	TRBD1	.	13	TGCGCCAGCTCGAACAGGGGGCCGTACGAGCAGTACTTC	CASSNRGPYEQYF
TRBJ1-6	TRBV30	TRBD1	.	16	TGTGCCTGGAGTACGCCGGTGGGGACAGGCCTTTCACCCCTCCACTTT	CAWSTPVGTGLSPLHF
TRBJ2-2	TRBV28	TRBD2	.	15	TGTGCCAGCAGCACAGCGGGGGCGAACACCGGGGAGCTGTTTTTT	CASSTAGANTGELFF
TRBJ1-5	TRBV18	.	.	14	TGTGCCAGCTCATCCGGAGCAGACAATCAGCCCCAGCATTTT	CASSSGADNQPQHF
TRBJ2-5	TRBV30	.	few	14	TGTGCCTGGAGTGGCCAAGGCGGGCAAGAGACCCAGTACTTC	CAWSGQGGQETQYF
TRBJ2-2	TRBV7-2	TRBD1	.	15	TGTGCCAGCAGCCAGACAGGGCCGGTCACCGGGGAGCTGTTTTTT	CASSQTGPVTGELFF
TRBJ2-7	TRBV28	TRBD1	.	12	TGTGCCAGCACCGAGGACAGGTACGAGCAGTACTTC	CASTEDRYEQYF